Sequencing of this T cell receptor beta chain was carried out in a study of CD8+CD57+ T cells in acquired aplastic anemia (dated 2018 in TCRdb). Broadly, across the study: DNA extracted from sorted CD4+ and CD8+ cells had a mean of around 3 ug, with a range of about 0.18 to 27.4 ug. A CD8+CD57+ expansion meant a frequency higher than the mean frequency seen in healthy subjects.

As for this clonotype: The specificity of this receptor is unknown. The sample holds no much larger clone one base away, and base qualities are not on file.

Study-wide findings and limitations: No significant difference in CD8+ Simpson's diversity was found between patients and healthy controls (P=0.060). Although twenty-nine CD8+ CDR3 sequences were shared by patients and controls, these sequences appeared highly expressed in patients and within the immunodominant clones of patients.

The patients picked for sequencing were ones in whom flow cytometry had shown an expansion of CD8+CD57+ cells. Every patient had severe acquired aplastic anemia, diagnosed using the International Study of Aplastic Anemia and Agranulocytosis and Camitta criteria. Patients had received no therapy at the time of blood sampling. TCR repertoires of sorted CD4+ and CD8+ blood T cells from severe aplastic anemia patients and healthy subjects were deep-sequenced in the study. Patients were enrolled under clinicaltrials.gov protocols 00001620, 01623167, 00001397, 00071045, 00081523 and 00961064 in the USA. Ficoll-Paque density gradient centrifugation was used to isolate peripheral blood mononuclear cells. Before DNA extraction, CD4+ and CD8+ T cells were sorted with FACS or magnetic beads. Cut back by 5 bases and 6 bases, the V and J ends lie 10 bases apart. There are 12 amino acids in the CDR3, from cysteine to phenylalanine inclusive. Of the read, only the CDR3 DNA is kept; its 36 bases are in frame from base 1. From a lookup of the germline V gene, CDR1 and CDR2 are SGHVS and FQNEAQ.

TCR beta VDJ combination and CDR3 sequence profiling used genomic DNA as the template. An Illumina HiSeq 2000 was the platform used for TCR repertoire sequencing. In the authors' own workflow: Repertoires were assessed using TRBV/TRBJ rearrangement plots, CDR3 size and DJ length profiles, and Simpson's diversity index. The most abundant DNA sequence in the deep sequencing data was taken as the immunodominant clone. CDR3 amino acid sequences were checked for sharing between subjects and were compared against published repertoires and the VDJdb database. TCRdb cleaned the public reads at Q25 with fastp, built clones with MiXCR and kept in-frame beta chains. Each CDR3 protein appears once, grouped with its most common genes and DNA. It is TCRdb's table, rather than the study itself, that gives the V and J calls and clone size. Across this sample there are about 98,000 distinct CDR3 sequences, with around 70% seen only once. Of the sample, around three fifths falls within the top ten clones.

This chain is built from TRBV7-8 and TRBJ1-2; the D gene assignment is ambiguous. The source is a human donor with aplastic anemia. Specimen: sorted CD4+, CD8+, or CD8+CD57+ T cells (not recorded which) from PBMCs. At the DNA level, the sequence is TGTGCCAGCAGCGAAAGCGGGGATGGCTACACCTTC. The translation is CASSESGDGYTF.